This TCR beta chain comes out of a study of lymphopenia after photon versus proton radiotherapy. The CDR3 runs to 15 residues. V was clipped by 4 bases and J by 6 bases, with 18 bases between them. CDR1 is SGHNT, CDR2 YYREEE, per germline (reference sequence). TCRdb keeps only in-frame clones here, not all; method: immunoSEQ multiplex PCR. The table includes 53,000 or so clones, around 83% detected once. This clone was seen a handful of times. This chain links TRBV5-4 with TRBJ2-3; D perhaps matches TRBD2 (5 bases). This sample comprised peripheral blood, obtained from a patient treated with photon-based radiotherapy. The receptor was isolated from a man over 45 with gastric cancer. This CDR3 is CASSPPGSQADTQYF. The CDR3 bases are TGTGCCAGCAGCCCCCCGGGGTCCCAGGCGGATACGCAGTATTTT.